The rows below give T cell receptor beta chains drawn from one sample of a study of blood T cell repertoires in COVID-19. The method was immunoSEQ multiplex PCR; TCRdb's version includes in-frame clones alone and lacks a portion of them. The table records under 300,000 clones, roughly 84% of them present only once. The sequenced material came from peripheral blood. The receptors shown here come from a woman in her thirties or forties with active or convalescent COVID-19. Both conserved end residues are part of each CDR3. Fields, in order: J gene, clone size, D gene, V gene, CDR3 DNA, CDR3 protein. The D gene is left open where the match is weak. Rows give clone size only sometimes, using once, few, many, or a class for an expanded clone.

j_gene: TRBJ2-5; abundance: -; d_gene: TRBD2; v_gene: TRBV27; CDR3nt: TGTGCCAGCAGTTTACTAGCGGGGGGTTCTCAGGAGGACAAAGAGACCCAGTACTTC; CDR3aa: CASSLLAGGSQEDKETQYF
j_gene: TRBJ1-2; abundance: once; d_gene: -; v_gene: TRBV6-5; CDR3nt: TGTGCCAGCAGTTACTCGATTGTGGGCCCCTATGGCTACACCTTC; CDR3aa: CASSYSIVGPYGYTF
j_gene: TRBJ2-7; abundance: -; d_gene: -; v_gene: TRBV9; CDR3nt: TGTGCCAGCAGCGCACAGGGGGGGCACAGCTCCTACGAGCAGTACTTC; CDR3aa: CASSAQGGHSSYEQYF
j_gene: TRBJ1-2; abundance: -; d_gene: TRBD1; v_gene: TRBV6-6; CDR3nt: TGTGCCAGCGGCAGGGGGCAGGGTCCCTATGGCTACACCTTC; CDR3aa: CASGRGQGPYGYTF
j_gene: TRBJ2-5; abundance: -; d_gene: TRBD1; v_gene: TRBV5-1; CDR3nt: TGCGCCAGCAGTAAGGGACAGAGGCAAGAGACCCAGTACTTC; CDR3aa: CASSKGQRQETQYF
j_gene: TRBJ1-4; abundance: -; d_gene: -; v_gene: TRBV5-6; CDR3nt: TGTGCCAGCAGTGAACAGGGATTTCAGGAAAAACTGTTTTTT; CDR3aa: CASSEQGFQEKLFF
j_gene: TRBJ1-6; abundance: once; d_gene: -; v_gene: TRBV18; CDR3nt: TGTGCCAGCCTGAGCTCCTATAATTCACCCCTCCACTTT; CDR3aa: CASLSSYNSPLHF
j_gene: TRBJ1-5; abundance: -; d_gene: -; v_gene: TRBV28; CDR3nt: TGTGCCAGCGAGGGCGCGGGTCAGCCCCAGCATTTT; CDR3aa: CASEGAGQPQHF
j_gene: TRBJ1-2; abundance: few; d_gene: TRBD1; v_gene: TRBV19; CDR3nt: TGTGCCAGTACCCCGGACAGGGACTATGGCTACACCTTC; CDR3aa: CASTPDRDYGYTF
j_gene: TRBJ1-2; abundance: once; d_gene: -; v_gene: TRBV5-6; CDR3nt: TGTGCCAGCAGCTTGGGGCTGTCTCAGGGGAACTATGGCTACACCTTC; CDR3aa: CASSLGLSQGNYGYTF
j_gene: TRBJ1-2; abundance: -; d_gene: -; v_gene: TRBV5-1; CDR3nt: TGCGCCAGCAGCTTGGAGGCAGGGGTGGGTGGCTACACCTTC; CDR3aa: CASSLEAGVGGYTF
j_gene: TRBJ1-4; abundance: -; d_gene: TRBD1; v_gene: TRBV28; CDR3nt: TGTGCCAGCAGTATTACCGGGACAGGGGGTGAAAAACTGTTTTTT; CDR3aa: CASSITGTGGEKLFF
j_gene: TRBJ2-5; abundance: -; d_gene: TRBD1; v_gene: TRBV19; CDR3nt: TGTGCCAGTAGTCCGGGACAGGGCTTGTGGGAGACCCAGTACTTC; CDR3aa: CASSPGQGLWETQYF
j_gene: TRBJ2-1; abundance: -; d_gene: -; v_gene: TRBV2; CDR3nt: TGTGCCAGCATCCAAAGTAGGCGGGACGCAAACAATGAGCAGTTCTTC; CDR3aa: CASIQSRRDANNEQFF
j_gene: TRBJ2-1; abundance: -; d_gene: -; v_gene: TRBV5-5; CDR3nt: TGTGCCAGCAGCTTGTCCGGCCCCACAGGAACCCAGTTCTTC; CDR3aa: CASSLSGPTGTQFF
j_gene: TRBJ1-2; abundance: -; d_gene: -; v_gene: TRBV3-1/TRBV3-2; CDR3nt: TGTGCCAGCAGCCAAGGTAGAAATCCTAACTATGGCTACACCTTC; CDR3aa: CASSQGRNPNYGYTF
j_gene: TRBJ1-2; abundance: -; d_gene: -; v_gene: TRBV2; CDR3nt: TGTGCCGGAGGGGGAGGGGTCTATGGCTACACCTTC; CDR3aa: CAGGGGVYGYTF
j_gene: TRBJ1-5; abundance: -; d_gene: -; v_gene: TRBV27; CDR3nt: TGTGCCAGCAACAGGGAAGGAGGAAACAATCAGCCCCAGCATTTT; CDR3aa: CASNREGGNNQPQHF
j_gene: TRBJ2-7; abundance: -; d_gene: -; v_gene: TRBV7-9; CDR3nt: TGTGCCAGCGCAGACATTCGGTCCTACGAGCAGTACTTC; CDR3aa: CASADIRSYEQYF
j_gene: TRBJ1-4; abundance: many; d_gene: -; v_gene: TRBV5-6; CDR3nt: TGTGCCAGTTGTATAGGGGCAACTAATGAAAAACTGTTTTTT; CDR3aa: CASCIGATNEKLFF